This TCR beta chain was observed in a study of shared clonotypes between healthy human individuals. Deletions cut 8 bases from V and 5 bases from J, with 9 bases between. The germline V gene has CDR1 MDHEN and CDR2 SYDVKM. The CDR3 is made up of 11 amino acids. Template for every sorted-subset replicate PCR totaled 150 to 250 ng DNA, some 30,000 T cell genomes. Profiling relied on immunoSEQ multiplex PCR, and the TCRdb table lists in-frame clones only, not all of them. The profile covers about 2.4 million clones, with under 95% appearing a single time and 0.36% taken by the ten largest. Sequenced sample: naive CD4+ T cells from PBMCs. Subset here: CD45RA+ positively selected. The rearrangement links TRBV28 to TRBJ1-1; D remains unclear. This clonotype was obtained from a man between 18 and 29 years old in good health. Some clones in this sample may be carry-over from other donors' samples. CDR3 amino acids: CASLSWTEAFF. The DNA of the CDR3 is TGTGCCAGCCTCTCTTGGACTGAAGCTTTCTTT.